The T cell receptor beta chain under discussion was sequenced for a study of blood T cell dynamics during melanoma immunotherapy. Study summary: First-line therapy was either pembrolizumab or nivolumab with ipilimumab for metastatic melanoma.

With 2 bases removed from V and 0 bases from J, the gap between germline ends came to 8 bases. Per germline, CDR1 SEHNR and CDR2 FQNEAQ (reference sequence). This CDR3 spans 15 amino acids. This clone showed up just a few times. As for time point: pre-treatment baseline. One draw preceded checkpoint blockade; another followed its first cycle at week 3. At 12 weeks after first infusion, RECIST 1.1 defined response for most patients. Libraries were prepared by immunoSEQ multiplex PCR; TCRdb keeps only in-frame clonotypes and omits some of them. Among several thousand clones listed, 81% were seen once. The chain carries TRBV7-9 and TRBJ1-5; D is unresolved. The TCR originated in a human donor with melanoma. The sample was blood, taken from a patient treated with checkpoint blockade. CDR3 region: CASSLSADSNQPQHF. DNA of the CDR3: TGTGCCAGCAGCTTATCGGCAGATAGCAATCAGCCCCAGCATTTT.